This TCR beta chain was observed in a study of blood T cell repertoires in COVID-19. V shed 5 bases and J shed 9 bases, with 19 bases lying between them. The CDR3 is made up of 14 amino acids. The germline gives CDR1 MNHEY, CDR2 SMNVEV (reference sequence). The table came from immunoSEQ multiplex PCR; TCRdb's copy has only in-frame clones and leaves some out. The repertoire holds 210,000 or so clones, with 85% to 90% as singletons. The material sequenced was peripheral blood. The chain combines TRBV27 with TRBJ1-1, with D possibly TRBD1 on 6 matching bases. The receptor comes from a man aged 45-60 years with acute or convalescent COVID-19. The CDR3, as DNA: TGTGCCAGCAGTATCTATAGGACAGCTCCTCAAGCTTTCTTT. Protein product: CASSIYRTAPQAFF.